The entry below describes one T cell receptor beta chain. Its specificity is not known. This record belongs to a study of cytomegalovirus exposure and HLA in healthy donors. Study in general: Early release data held 85 million or so unique TCRs from HLA-typed donors. Findings of the study overall: Certain sequence variants were highly shared and formed a cluster, and this cluster was likely a sequencing artifact.

With 60 Vbeta and 13 Jbeta primers, the PCR was carried out. The assay was immunoSEQ multiplex PCR, and TCRdb's table has in-frame clones only and misses some. The data contain approximately 130,000 clones, roughly 79% of them singletons. Germline CDR1 and CDR2: SGHRS and YFSETQ. CDR3 length equals 16 residues. The V gene lost 4 bases and the J gene lost 0 bases, with 14 bases spanning the gap. The sample consisted of PBMCs. This sequence was found in a boy aged 2-15 years in good health and CMV-seronegative. The rearrangement uses TRBV5-1 and TRBJ2-1, with D tentatively TRBD1 (5 bases). The DNA for the CDR3 is TGCGCCAGCAGCCCCCGGCAGGGCACCTCCTACAATGAGCAGTTCTTC. Protein: CASSPRQGTSYNEQFF.